This T cell receptor beta chain appears in the sequencing data of a study of OX40 agonist ivuxolimab in advanced cancers. Study information: Ivuxolimab, an antibody that agonizes OX40 (CD134), was administered to the patients. Two cutaneous melanoma patients and one hepatocellular carcinoma patient, three in all, had partial responses.

Study-level findings and limits: Relative to CD4+ cells, CD8+ T cells on average had more expanded clones. Low levels of normalized T-cell clonal expansion also appeared in some nonresponders.

The CDR3 has 11 residues. CDR1 and CDR2 (germline): SGHTA, FQGNSA. Between the trimmed V and J ends, which lost 5 bases and 9 bases, there was a span of 11 bases. The data were produced by immunoSEQ multiplex PCR, yet TCRdb's version contains in-frame clones alone and is incomplete. The data contain tens of thousands of clones, over 75% of them singletons. On this clone: Its antigen remains unidentified.

Sample: CD4+ or CD8+ T cells sorted from blood, taken in a trial of the OX40 agonist ivuxolimab. The TCR sequence derives from an adult with an advanced solid tumor such as melanoma, head and neck, liver or kidney cancer. The chain uses TRBV7-2 and TRBJ2-7; D is possibly TRBD2 (6 bases). CDR3: CASSASGAQYF. As DNA, the CDR3 is TGTGCCAGCAGCGCCTCGGGAGCGCAGTACTTC.